Listed below are T cell receptor beta chains from one sample, sequenced in a study of cytomegalovirus exposure and HLA in healthy donors. Sequenced by immunoSEQ multiplex PCR; TCRdb stores in-frame clones only, minus some. The sample yields under 200,000 clones, 75% to 85% seen once. Sequencing used PBMCs. The receptors originated from a woman younger than 45 in good health and CMV-seropositive. The CDR3 runs from the conserved cysteine through the conserved F or W. D genes are given only for firm matches. A clone size is listed for some rows: how often the clone was seen (once, few, many), or a class if it is expanded.

size | J | V | D | CDR3 | DNA
- | TRBJ2-7 | TRBV4-1 | TRBD2 | CASSQEGGGFYEQYF | TGCGCCAGCAGCCAAGAGGGGGGAGGGTTCTACGAGCAGTACTTC
- | TRBJ2-1 | TRBV5-1 | - | CASSSTRSSYNEQFF | TGCGCCAGCAGTTCGACAAGAAGCTCCTACAATGAGCAGTTCTTC
- | TRBJ1-4 | TRBV19 | TRBD1 | CASSRRDRSNEKLFF | TGTGCCAGTAGTAGACGGGACAGATCTAATGAAAAACTGTTTTTT
- | TRBJ2-7 | TRBV6-6 | - | CASTLRGKEQYF | TGTGCCAGCACCTTAAGAGGGAAGGAGCAGTACTTC
- | TRBJ2-3 | TRBV28 | TRBD2 | CASNPGTSSTDTQYF | TGTGCCAGCAATCCCGGGACTAGCTCTACAGATACGCAGTATTTT
- | TRBJ2-3 | TRBV7-2 | TRBD2 | CASSFSSGRTDTQYF | TGTGCCAGCAGCTTCTCTAGCGGTCGCACAGATACGCAGTATTTT
- | TRBJ2-5 | TRBV9 | - | CASSVASQETQYF | TGTGCCAGCAGCGTAGCTAGCCAAGAGACCCAGTACTTC
- | TRBJ1-2 | TRBV18 | TRBD1 | CASSPSQGDNYGYTF | TGTGCCAGCTCACCGAGCCAGGGGGATAACTATGGCTACACCTTC
few | TRBJ2-7 | TRBV28 | TRBD1 | CASRPYRGQAYEQYF | TGTGCCAGCAGACCCTACAGGGGGCAGGCCTACGAGCAGTACTTC
once | TRBJ1-3 | TRBV9 | - | CASSASSGNTIYF | TGTGCCAGCAGCGCATCCTCTGGAAACACCATATATTTT
- | TRBJ2-1 | TRBV11-2 | - | CASSLLGAPGQFF | TGTGCCAGCAGCTTATTGGGCGCTCCTGGGCAGTTCTTC
- | TRBJ2-3 | TRBV5-1 | TRBD2 | CASSLRTRTSETDTQYF | TGCGCCAGCAGCCTCAGGACCAGGACTAGCGAGACAGATACGCAGTATTTT
- | TRBJ1-5 | TRBV4-1 | - | CASSQVPGGRQPQHF | TGCGCCAGCAGCCAAGTACCCGGGGGTCGGCAGCCCCAGCATTTT
- | TRBJ1-2 | TRBV5-5 | TRBD1 | CASSPQDRGSGGYTF | TGTGCCAGCAGCCCGCAGGACAGGGGATCGGGTGGCTACACCTTC
- | TRBJ2-7 | TRBV28 | - | CASKHLFEQYF | TGTGCCAGCAAGCATTTATTCGAGCAGTACTTC
- | TRBJ2-5 | TRBV30 | - | CAWSTGSQETQYF | TGTGCCTGGAGTACAGGTTCACAAGAGACCCAGTACTTC
- | TRBJ2-5 | TRBV15 | TRBD2 | CATSRDRLAGKTQYF | TGTGCCACCAGCAGAGATCGACTAGCAGGGAAGACCCAGTACTTC
- | TRBJ1-1 | TRBV28 | - | CASGGNTEAFF | TGTGCCAGCGGAGGGAACACTGAAGCTTTCTTT
once | TRBJ2-3 | TRBV11-2 | - | CASSPRRGSDTQYF | TGTGCCAGCAGCCCTCGCAGGGGTAGTGATACGCAGTATTTT
- | TRBJ2-1 | TRBV10-3 | TRBD2 | CAISEPGLAGNEQFF | TGTGCCATCAGTGAACCGGGACTAGCGGGAAATGAGCAGTTCTTC
- | TRBJ1-1 | TRBV9 | - | CASSLSSGAAGTEAFF | TGTGCCAGCAGCCTCTCGTCGGGAGCCGCGGGGACTGAAGCTTTCTTT
few | TRBJ2-2 | TRBV6-1 | TRBD1 | CASRGQGVGTGELFF | TGTGCCAGCAGGGGACAGGGGGTCGGCACCGGGGAGCTGTTTTTT
- | TRBJ2-1 | TRBV19 | - | CASTVGGTHNEQFF | TGTGCCAGTACGGTCGGGGGAACGCACAATGAGCAGTTCTTC
- | TRBJ2-7 | TRBV16 | - | CASSQSAGAVSYEQYF | TGTGCCAGCAGCCAATCGGCAGGGGCCGTGTCCTACGAGCAGTACTTC
- | TRBJ2-1 | TRBV11-3 | - | CASSLVLGAFPPYNEQFF | TGTGCCAGCAGCTTAGTCCTGGGCGCCTTCCCGCCCTACAATGAGCAGTTCTTC
few | TRBJ1-4 | TRBV6-5 | - | CASSYVRGGKLFF | TGTGCCAGCAGTTACGTTAGGGGGGGAAAACTGTTTTTT
- | TRBJ1-3 | TRBV7-9 | - | CASSLLRIVSGNTIYF | TGTGCCAGCAGCTTACTACGCATTGTGTCTGGAAACACCATATATTTT
few | TRBJ1-5 | TRBV7-2 | - | CASSPRTHGGVQHF | TGTGCCAGCAGCCCCAGGACCCACGGAGGTGTTCAGCATTTT
- | TRBJ2-7 | TRBV7-2 | TRBD2 | CASGGPSGGFPYEQYF | TGTGCCAGCGGCGGGCCTAGCGGGGGTTTCCCCTACGAGCAGTACTTC
- | TRBJ1-6 | TRBV28 | - | CASSLQGHGSPLHF | TGTGCCAGCAGTTTGCAGGGGCACGGTTCACCCCTCCACTTT
few | TRBJ2-6 | TRBV21-1 | - | CASRRQGMTSGANVLTF | TGTGCCAGTAGACGACAGGGTATGACCTCTGGGGCCAACGTCCTGACTTTC
- | TRBJ1-6 | TRBV7-9 | TRBD1 | CSSSAKDRDWRNSPLHF | TGTTCCAGCAGCGCCAAAGACAGGGACTGGAGAAATTCACCCCTCCACTTT
- | TRBJ1-1 | TRBV27 | TRBD1 | CASSSGQGWDTEAFF | TGTGCCAGCAGTTCCGGACAGGGCTGGGACACTGAAGCTTTCTTT
- | TRBJ2-4 | TRBV6-5 | - | CASRDTVAKNIQYF | TGTGCCAGCAGGGACACCGTAGCCAAAAACATTCAGTACTTC
- | TRBJ2-7 | TRBV5-1 | - | CASSPEGSYEQYF | TGCGCCAGCAGCCCGGAGGGGAGCTACGAGCAGTACTTC
- | TRBJ1-1 | TRBV10-3 | TRBD1 | CAISESAGTGVTEAFF | TGTGCCATCAGTGAGTCTGCCGGGACAGGGGTTACTGAAGCTTTCTTT
- | TRBJ2-3 | TRBV5-6 | TRBD2 | CASSLGSGMFTDTQYF | TGTGCCAGCAGCTTGGGTAGCGGGATGTTCACAGATACGCAGTATTTT
- | TRBJ2-7 | TRBV19 | - | CASSGHPFSYEQYF | TGTGCCAGTAGCGGACACCCCTTCTCCTACGAGCAGTACTTC
- | TRBJ2-7 | TRBV28 | TRBD2 | CASSPSGSYEQYF | TGTGCCAGCAGTCCTAGCGGGAGCTACGAGCAGTACTTC
- | TRBJ2-4 | TRBV7-2 | TRBD2 | CASSLEAGGPNIQYF | TGTGCCAGCAGCTTAGAGGCGGGGGGGCCCAACATTCAGTACTTC
- | TRBJ2-3 | TRBV19 | TRBD2 | CASSLGLAGTDTQYF | TGTGCCAGTAGTCTGGGACTAGCGGGCACAGATACGCAGTATTTT
- | TRBJ1-6 | TRBV28 | - | CASSLSGSPLHF | TGTGCCAGCAGTTTATCCGGGTCACCCCTCCACTTT
- | TRBJ1-5 | TRBV5-1 | - | CASSSPGSQIADQPQHF | TGCGCCAGCAGCTCGCCGGGATCCCAAATCGCAGATCAGCCCCAGCATTTT
- | TRBJ2-1 | TRBV19 | TRBD2 | CASSWGLAGNEQFF | TGTGCCAGTAGTTGGGGACTAGCGGGAAATGAGCAGTTCTTC
- | TRBJ1-1 | TRBV5-1 | - | CASSTNRAMNTEAFF | TGCGCCAGCAGCACGAACAGGGCTATGAACACTGAAGCTTTCTTT
- | TRBJ2-1 | TRBV11-2 | - | CASSIALSAYNEQFF | TGTGCCAGCAGCATCGCTCTTTCGGCCTACAATGAGCAGTTCTTC
- | TRBJ2-7 | TRBV5-6 | TRBD1 | CASSLGTGNYEQYF | TGTGCCAGCAGCTTGGGGACAGGTAACTACGAGCAGTACTTC
- | TRBJ1-5 | TRBV28 | - | CASSLDINQPQHF | TGTGCCAGCAGTTTGGACATTAATCAGCCCCAGCATTTT
- | TRBJ1-2 | TRBV29-1 | TRBD1 | CSVESPDRVYGYTF | TGCAGCGTTGAAAGCCCGGACAGGGTCTATGGCTACACCTTC
- | TRBJ1-5 | TRBV18 | - | CASSSGGSNQPQHF | TGTGCCAGCTCAAGTGGCGGGAGCAATCAGCCCCAGCATTTT
- | TRBJ2-1 | TRBV15 | - | CATSGRTVEEQFF | TGTGCCACCAGCGGCAGGACAGTGGAAGAGCAGTTCTTC
few | TRBJ1-5 | TRBV5-8 | - | CASSGQYSNQPQHF | TGTGCCAGCAGCGGACAGTATAGCAATCAGCCCCAGCATTTT
- | TRBJ2-2 | TRBV28 | TRBD1 | CASSPTQGATGELFF | TGTGCCAGCAGTCCCACTCAGGGGGCAACCGGGGAGCTGTTTTTT
few | TRBJ2-3 | TRBV5-1 | TRBD1 | CASSPAAGQGRGKTDTQYF | TGCGCCAGCAGCCCTGCCGCGGGACAGGGAAGGGGCAAAACAGATACGCAGTATTTT
- | TRBJ1-4 | TRBV25-1 | TRBD1 | CASSAPGTETNEKLFF | TGTGCCAGCAGTGCACCTGGGACAGAGACTAATGAAAAACTGTTTTTT
- | TRBJ2-7 | TRBV7-2 | - | CASGVDGGVYEQYF | TGTGCCAGCGGGGTGGACGGAGGGGTGTACGAGCAGTACTTC
- | TRBJ2-5 | TRBV5-6 | TRBD1 | CASSLTGEVLRETQYF | TGTGCCAGCAGCCTAACAGGGGAAGTCTTGCGTGAGACCCAGTACTTC